These 27 T cell receptor beta chains were all obtained from the same sample, sequenced in a study of beta chain features in type 1 diabetes. Notes on the study in general: Significant though moderate, a shortening of TCRB CDR3s appeared in all four CD4+ subsets of Type 1 diabetes patients.

Antigens of these TCRs are unknown. The entirety of the isolated RNA underwent reverse transcription, so expressed TCRB transcripts were sequenced. The assay was immunoSEQ multiplex PCR, and TCRdb's table has in-frame clones only and misses some. This sample yields about 230,000 clones, of which 16% are seen a single time; about 0.078% belongs to the top ten. The specimen was naive CD4+ T cells from blood. These receptors were collected from a young man with type 1 diabetes.

This clone was detected a few times. The chain is built from TRBV29-1 and TRBJ2-7, with D possibly matching TRBD2 (7 bases). V lost 7 bases and J lost 3, with 25 bases in between. Germline lookup yields CDR1 SQVTM and CDR2 ANQGSEA. This CDR3 is 16 amino acids long. Written as DNA, the CDR3 is TGCAGCGCCCAAAATTCCAGGGGAGCGGGAATCTACGAGCAGTACTTC. Amino acids: CSAQNSRGAGIYEQYF.

The genes are TRBV27 and TRBJ2-4; 7 bases align to TRBD1. The germline V gene encodes CDR1 MNHEY and CDR2 SMNVEV (reference sequence). The CDR3 extends over 15 amino acids. Germline trimming cut 5 bases from V and 6 bases from J; bases unmatched to any gene: 10. The CDR3 sequence is CASSPDRDGRNIQYF. For the CDR3, the DNA is TGTGCCAGCAGTCCAGACAGGGATGGAAGAAACATTCAGTACTTC.

This rearrangement joins TRBV27 to TRBJ1-1; 7 bases are shared with TRBD1. V shed 5 bases and J 2 bases; nucleotides not matched to a gene: 5. The germline V gene encodes CDR1 MNHEY and CDR2 SMNVEV (reference sequence). The CDR3 covers 14 residues. CDR3: CASSRQGRNTEAFF. The CDR3 DNA reads as TGTGCCAGCAGTCGACAGGGCCGAAACACTGAAGCTTTCTTT.

This sequence joins TRBV18 and TRBJ2-7; D is undetermined. This CDR3 has 13 amino acids. Germline CDR1 KGHSH, CDR2 LQKENI. V lost 2 bases and J 2 bases, leaving 7 bases between the germline ends. CDR3 region: CASSPGETYEQYF. Here the CDR3 DNA reads TGTGCCAGCTCACCAGGTGAAACCTACGAGCAGTACTTC.

CDR3 in DNA: TGTGCCAGCAGCCGTCAATACGAGCAGTACTTC. The encoded protein is CASSRQYEQYF. J is TRBJ2-7 and V is TRBV7-2; no clear D gene. This CDR3 contains 11 residues. The germline V gene encodes CDR1 SGHTA and CDR2 FQGNSA. Trimming stripped 5 bases from V and 4 bases from J, with 6 bases between. Full variable domain (missing parts from reference TRBV7-2 and TRBJ2-7): GAGVSQSPSNKVTEKGKDVELRCDPISGHTALYWYRQSLGQGLEFLIYFQGNSAPDKSGLPSDRFSAERTGGSVSTLTIQRTQQEDSAVYLCASSRQYEQYFGPGTRLTVT.

This sequence joins TRBV28 and TRBJ2-6; TRBD1 or TRBD2 may be the D gene (5 bases each). The CDR3 has 13 residues. Trimming stripped 8 bases from V and 17 bases from J, with 22 bases between. From germline, CDR1 is MDHEN and CDR2 SYDVKM. The CDR3 loop reads CASSVYNPGDVTF. DNA of the CDR3: TGTGCCAGCTCAGTTTATAACCCCGGGGACGTGACTTTC.

This clone was counted between two and nine times. The chain carries TRBV29-1 and TRBJ2-5; TRBD2 aligns across 7 bases. With V trimmed by 6 bases and J by 2 bases, 6 bases remained unmatched. The CDR3 loop spans 13 amino acids. Germline V gene data show CDR1 as SQVTM and CDR2 as ANQGSEA. The DNA for the CDR3 is TGCAGCGTGAGGGGAGGGGTTCAAGAGACCCAGTACTTC. It encodes CSVRGGVQETQYF.

This clone showed up just a few times. The chain uses TRBV9 and TRBJ1-2, with D tentatively TRBD1 (5 bases). Germline values: CDR1 SGDLS, CDR2 YYNGEE. Trimming pared 4 bases from V and 1 base from J, leaving 8 bases between. The CDR3 is 13 residues long. In DNA form, the CDR3 reads TGTGCCAGCAGCACGGACATTAACTATGGCTACACCTTC. This sequence encodes CASSTDINYGYTF.

The genes are TRBV5-1 and TRBJ2-1, with 7 bases lining up with TRBD2. Germline CDR1 and CDR2: SGHRS and YFSETQ. The length of the CDR3 is 15 residues. Germline trimming cut 0 bases from V and 3 bases from J; bases unmatched to any gene: 3. CDR3 DNA sequence: TGCGCCAGCAGCTTGGCTAGCGGACGCTACAATGAGCAGTTCTTC. It yields the protein CASSLASGRYNEQFF. The full variable domain, with the rest looked up from reference TRBV5-1 and TRBJ2-1, is KAGVTQTPRYLIKTRGQQVTLSCSPISGHRSVSWYQQTPGQGLQFLFEYFSETQRNKGNFPGRFSGRQFSNSRSEMNVSTLELGDSALYLCASSLASGRYNEQFFGPGTRLTVL.

This rearrangement joins TRBV28 to TRBJ1-2; 10 nucleotides match TRBD1. V shed 2 bases, J shed 3 bases, and the junction held 3 bases outside the gene matches. From germline, CDR1 is MDHEN and CDR2 SYDVKM. This CDR3 is 15 amino acids long. DNA of the CDR3: TGTGCCAGCAGTTTAGGGGGACAGGGGTACTATGGCTACACCTTC. This translates into CASSLGGQGYYGYTF.

In its sample, this clone was seen a few times. The rearrangement joins TRBV29-1 to TRBJ2-7; D may be TRBD1 (6 bases). Germline assignment: CDR1 SQVTM and CDR2 ANQGSEA. V lost 6 bases and J lost 0, with 12 bases in between. This CDR3 is 13 amino acids long. CDR3 residues: CSVQGPSSYEQYF. The CDR3 DNA reads as TGCAGCGTCCAGGGGCCAAGCTCCTACGAGCAGTACTTC.

Only a few counts were recorded for this clone. The chain recombines TRBV9 with TRBJ1-1; TRBD1 agrees at 8 bases. The J segment lost 1 base and the V segment lost 4 bases, leaving 3 bases of the junction unmatched. Germline V gene data show CDR1 as SGDLS and CDR2 as YYNGEE. The CDR3 extends over 14 amino acids. The CDR3: CASSQTGGNTEAFF. The CDR3 DNA reads as TGTGCCAGCAGCCAAACAGGGGGGAACACTGAAGCTTTCTTT.

The chain recombines TRBV30 with TRBJ1-2; no reliable D call. This CDR3 is built from 12 residues. Germline V lookup: CDR1 GTSNPN, CDR2 SVGIG (reference sequence). Between the trimmed V and J ends, which lost 3 bases and 4 bases, there was a span of 9 bases. DNA for the CDR3: TGTGCCTGGAGCATAGGCAGCTATGGCTACACCTTC. Protein: CAWSIGSYGYTF.

The chain carries TRBV15 and TRBJ1-4; D is uncertain. The CDR3 spans 15 residues. Trimming took 8 bases from V and 2 from J, leaving 15 bases between them. CDR1 is LNHNV and CDR2 is YYDKDF in the germline V gene (reference sequence). Written as DNA, the CDR3 is TGTGCCACCCAAAGACCGGGGAGCACTAATGAAAAACTGTTTTTT. Amino acid sequence: CATQRPGSTNEKLFF.

The genes are TRBV15 and TRBJ2-5, with D hard to call. The CDR3 sequence is 13 residues long. V lost 3 bases and J 2 bases, leaving 7 bases between the germline ends. CDR1 LNHNV and CDR2 YYDKDF come from the germline V gene (reference sequence). CDR3 sequence (DNA): TGTGCCACCAGCAGGACGGTTCAAGAGACCCAGTACTTC. This encodes CATSRTVQETQYF.

The chain couples TRBV5-1 to TRBJ2-2; D is unresolved. The V end lost 0 bases, the J end lost 3 bases, and 9 bases lay between the germline ends. Germline CDR1 SGHRS, CDR2 YFSETQ. CDR3 length: 15 residues. In DNA form, the CDR3 reads TGCGCCAGCAGCTTGGAGGCCAGTCACACCGGGGAGCTGTTTTTT. It encodes CASSLEASHTGELFF.

This clone was seen more than once but under ten times. The chain joins TRBV19 to TRBJ2-7; 7 bases align to TRBD1. The CDR3 extends over 15 amino acids. The germline gives CDR1 LNHDA, CDR2 SQIVND (reference sequence). Trimming cost V 6 bases and J 4 bases; bases outside gene matches: 12. The CDR3 sequence: CASSPGDSHSYEQYF. The DNA of the CDR3 is TGTGCCAGTAGCCCTGGGGACAGTCATTCTTACGAGCAGTACTTC.

This clone was found a few times. This chain links TRBV5-1 with TRBJ2-1, with TRBD1 identical over 7 bases. In germline, CDR1 is SGHRS, CDR2 YFSETQ. The J segment lost 5 bases and the V segment lost 3 bases, leaving 8 bases of the junction unmatched. The CDR3 consists of 15 residues. CDR3 loop: CASSSSSGTDNEQFF. Written as DNA, the CDR3 is TGCGCCAGCAGCTCTTCATCCGGGACAGACAATGAGCAGTTCTTC.

This clone was detected only a few times. The chain couples TRBV4-1 to TRBJ2-3; D not resolved. Germline assignment: CDR1 MGHRA and CDR2 YSYEKL. This CDR3 spans 15 amino acids. V lost 4 bases to trimming and J lost 0 bases, with 11 bases between them. In nucleotides, the CDR3 is TGCGCCAGCAGCCTATCAGGTGCTAGCACAGATACGCAGTATTTT. Translated: CASSLSGASTDTQYF.

There are a few counts of this clone. The CDR3 reads CASSLEAETQYF. CDR3 DNA sequence: TGCGCCAGCAGCTTGGAGGCGGAGACCCAGTACTTC. V gene TRBV5-1 combines with J gene TRBJ2-5; no clear D gene. The CDR3 contains 12 residues. Germline V CDR1 and CDR2: SGHRS, YFSETQ. Trimming pared 0 bases from V and 5 bases from J, leaving 5 bases between. Drawing the rest from reference TRBV5-1 and TRBJ2-5, the complete variable domain is KAGVTQTPRYLIKTRGQQVTLSCSPISGHRSVSWYQQTPGQGLQFLFEYFSETQRNKGNFPGRFSGRQFSNSRSEMNVSTLELGDSALYLCASSLEAETQYFGPGTRLLVL.

This clone was found a few times. The V and J genes are TRBV28 and TRBJ1-2; D not certain. The CDR3 spans 15 residues. The V gene's germline CDR1 is MDHEN and CDR2 SYDVKM. Trimming took 3 bases from V and 0 from J, leaving 11 bases between them. DNA for the CDR3: TGTGCCAGCAGTTTTGGTGGAGGAGCTAACTATGGCTACACCTTC. It is translated as CASSFGGGANYGYTF.

This clone appeared a few times. This chain links TRBV27 with TRBJ2-3; 9 positions match TRBD2. V was pared by 4 bases and J by 9 bases, with 11 bases of the junction left unmatched. The CDR3 spans 15 residues. CDR1 and CDR2 (germline): MNHEY, SMNVEV (reference sequence). CDR3 loop: CASSSVVAGGPTQYF. For the CDR3, the DNA is TGTGCCAGCAGTTCCGTTGTTGCGGGAGGGCCCACGCAGTATTTT.

The V gene is TRBV9, the J gene TRBJ2-1; D not resolved. V lost 3 bases, J lost 8 bases, and 15 bases lay in between. Germline V gives CDR1 SGDLS, CDR2 YYNGEE. CDR3 length equals 14 residues. The CDR3 DNA reads as TGTGCCAGCAGCGAGCTTGGGGTCATCCATGAGCAGTTCTTC. Translated, it gives CASSELGVIHEQFF.

The V gene is TRBV7-3, the J gene TRBJ2-3, with D unclear. Trimming cost V 6 bases and J 4 bases, with 11 bases left between them. Germline CDR1 and CDR2: SGHTA and FQGTGA. This CDR3 has 13 amino acids. The CDR3 DNA reads as TGTGCCAGCAGTTCGAGGAATTCAGATACGCAGTATTTT. Translated, it gives CASSSRNSDTQYF.

The V call is TRBV7-9, the J call TRBJ2-3; unclear D gene. The CDR3 has 15 residues. CDR1 is SEHNR, CDR2 FQNEAQ, per germline (reference sequence). Trimming took off 5 bases at V and 5 bases at J, with 17 bases between the two ends. CDR3 sequence: CASSPRPLDGDTQYF. The CDR3 DNA reads TGTGCCAGCAGCCCCAGGCCCCTGGATGGAGATACGCAGTATTTT.

This clone was seen a few times. This rearrangement joins TRBV6-4 to TRBJ1-2; D is possibly TRBD1 (5 bases). V lost 3 bases and J lost 8, with 19 bases in between. The CDR3 has 15 residues. The V gene's germline CDR1 is MRHNA and CDR2 SNTAGT. CDR3 sequence (DNA): TGTGCCAGCAGTGATCTACCGACAGCCACGGGAGGCTACACCTTC. It is translated as CASSDLPTATGGYTF.

This clone was observed a handful of times. The CDR3 sequence is CAWSGGGGNQPQHF. CDR3 DNA sequence: TGTGCCTGGAGTGGGGGTGGTGGGAATCAGCCCCAGCATTTT. V usage is TRBV30 and J usage is TRBJ1-5; D is uncertain. The CDR3 runs to 14 residues. The ends were cut back, 1 base at V and 4 bases at J, with 11 bases in the middle. Looked up from germline, CDR1 is GTSNPN and CDR2 is SVGIG (reference sequence). The whole variable domain, filled in from reference TRBV30 and TRBJ1-5, reads SQTIHQWPATLVQPVGSPLSLECTVEGTSNPNLYWYRQAAGRGLQLLFYSVGIGQISSEVPQNLSASRPQDRQFILSSKKLLLSDSGFYLCAWSGGGGNQPQHFGDGTRLSIL.